The 10 T cell receptor beta chains below were found in one sample sequenced in a study of blood T cell repertoires in COVID-19. Sequencing was performed with immunoSEQ multiplex PCR; in TCRdb, only in-frame clones are kept and a portion is missing. The profile covers 250,000 or so clones, with 88% appearing a single time and less than 3.5% taken by the ten largest. Sequenced material: peripheral blood. The receptor set was obtained from an older woman with acute or convalescent COVID-19.

V and J are TRBV5-5 and TRBJ2-4, with 7 positions matching TRBD1. V was pared by 3 bases and J by 0 bases, with 9 bases of the junction left unmatched. The germline CDR1 and CDR2 sequences are SGHKS and YYEKEE (reference sequence). The CDR3 covers 17 residues. The CDR3 coding sequence is TGTGCCAGCAGCTCGGTTGAGGGGGCGGGAGCCAAAAACATTCAGTACTTC. It is translated as CASSSVEGAGAKNIQYF.

The genes are TRBV4-1 and TRBJ2-5; 8 bases match TRBD1. V was clipped by 0 bases and J by 4 bases; unmatched bases: 4. Per germline, CDR1 MGHRA and CDR2 YSYEKL. The length of the CDR3 is 15 residues. CDR3 DNA: TGCGCCAGCAGCCAAGATTGGACAGGGCGAGAGACCCAGTACTTC. Its translation: CASSQDWTGRETQYF.

The chain recombines TRBV5-1 with TRBJ1-3; 8 bases match TRBD1. V dropped 4 bases and J dropped 4; count of bases not matched to a gene: 16. Germline CDR1 and CDR2: SGHRS and YFSETQ. The CDR3 consists of 18 residues. The CDR3 region is CASSRLPNQGAEGNTIYF. As DNA, the CDR3 is TGCGCCAGCAGCCGCCTCCCTAATCAGGGGGCGGAAGGAAACACCATATATTTT. The variable domain in full, with the rest retrieved from reference TRBV5-1 and TRBJ1-3, is KAGVTQTPRYLIKTRGQQVTLSCSPISGHRSVSWYQQTPGQGLQFLFEYFSETQRNKGNFPGRFSGRQFSNSRSEMNVSTLELGDSALYLCASSRLPNQGAEGNTIYFGEGSWLTVV.

V usage is TRBV6-2 or TRBV6-3 and J usage is TRBJ2-7; TRBD2 matches 14 bases. Germline CDR1 MNHEY, CDR2 SVGEGT. V was clipped by 2 bases and J by 1 base; unmatched bases: 4. The CDR3 is 17 amino acids. The CDR3 DNA is TGTGCCAGCAGTTACGGGGGGACTAGCGGGAGTTCCTACGAGCAGTACTTC. Its translation is CASSYGGTSGSSYEQYF.

The chain couples TRBV18 to TRBJ1-6; the D is unclear. Trimming shortened V by 10 bases and J by 0 bases, and 10 bases separated the two germline ends. The CDR3 extends over 14 amino acids. CDR1 is KGHSH and CDR2 is LQKENI in the germline V gene. This chain's CDR3 is CATAPGSYNSPLHF. In nucleotides, the CDR3 is TGTGCCACCGCGCCTGGCTCCTATAATTCACCCCTCCACTTT.

The rearrangement uses TRBV11-2 and TRBJ1-4, with a weak D call TRBD1 (5 bases). CDR1 SGHAT and CDR2 FQNNGV come from the germline V gene. The CDR3 spans 15 residues. The V and J ends lost 5 bases and 1 base respectively, with 11 bases between them. The chain's CDR3 is CASSPQGLTNEKLFF. In DNA form, the CDR3 reads TGTGCCAGCAGCCCCCAGGGATTAACTAATGAAAAACTGTTTTTT.

This chain uses TRBV27 with TRBJ2-7; 10 bases are shared with TRBD2. The V segment lost 6 bases and the J segment 4 bases; nucleotides outside the gene matches: 6. CDR3 length: 14 residues. CDR1 is MNHEY and CDR2 is SMNVEV in the germline V gene (reference sequence). This CDR3 reads CASRGLATGYEQYF. The DNA of the CDR3 is TGTGCCAGCAGGGGACTAGCGACGGGGTACGAGCAGTACTTC.

The chain has TRBV5-4 and TRBJ1-1; D remains unclear. V gave up 3 bases and J gave up 5 bases, with 14 bases separating them. This CDR3 comprises 14 residues. Germline assignment: CDR1 SGHNT and CDR2 YYREEE (reference sequence). The CDR3 reads CASSSDWRGTEAFF. The CDR3 DNA is TGTGCCAGCAGCTCCGACTGGAGAGGGACTGAAGCTTTCTTT.

This chain links TRBV5-1 with TRBJ1-1, with D unclear. The CDR3 contains 14 residues. Trimming stripped 1 base from V and 2 bases from J, with 9 bases between. Per germline, CDR1 SGHRS and CDR2 YFSETQ. This chain's CDR3 is CASSLWSTNTEAFF. The CDR3 nucleotides are TGCGCCAGCAGCTTGTGGTCGACAAACACTGAAGCTTTCTTT.

The chain combines TRBV6-5 with TRBJ2-7; a weak D match, TRBD2 (6 bases). The V gene's germline CDR1 is MNHEY and CDR2 SVGAGI. This CDR3 region has 15 residues. The germline V and J ends were trimmed by 6 bases and 0 bases, with 15 bases remaining between them. CDR3 sequence (DNA): TGTGCCAGCAGGCCTGGGCTAGCGATCTCCTACGAGCAGTACTTC. It encodes CASRPGLAISYEQYF.